The clone carrying this T cell receptor beta chain was seen a handful of times. Its specificity is not known. This sample was taken from a study of shared clonotypes between healthy human individuals. In the study overall: Donor composition was a couple of women and a few men, aged 18 to 49. Study-level points and caveats: On the whole, naive subsets had larger estimated richness than memory subsets had. Four donors had around 5% of their naive CD4 clonotypes in common. Exclusively blood specimens were collected; tissue repertoires likely differ.

Trimming left V 2 bases short and J 0 bases short, with 14 bases between. This CDR3 region has 16 residues. Germline CDR1 reads GTSNPN; CDR2 reads SVGIG (reference sequence). Here immunoSEQ multiplex PCR was the method, and the copy in TCRdb shows in-frame clones only, minus some. The data show hundreds of thousands of clones, with about 96% seen just once and 0.06% held by the top ten. The chain is built from TRBV30 and TRBJ1-5; D perhaps matches TRBD1 (6 bases). The sequencing sample was made of naive CD4+ T cells sorted from blood. Subset defined: CD45RA+ positively selected. The sequence came from a woman between 25 and 40 years old in good health. CDR3 loop: CAWSSMGTLSNQPQHF. The CDR3 coding sequence is TGTGCCTGGAGTTCAATGGGGACACTTAGCAATCAGCCCCAGCATTTT.